This T cell receptor beta chain was identified in a study of T cells expressing NK-cell markers. Study-wide results and caveats: Expanded NKG2C+ T cell clones were not confirmed as HCMV-specific. The study found dominant NKG2C+ clonotypes at about 1.0-7.5% of CD8+ T cells in over 5 donors.

CDR1 and CDR2 from the germline V gene are MNHNS and SASEGT. The CDR3 is 16 residues long. Remarks on this clonotype: Its antigen is undetermined.

Synthesis of TCR beta cDNA relied on 5'RACE template switching carrying UMIs. TCRdb re-called the 5' RACE reads; every CDR3 protein appears as one record, without DNA. The table lists almost 450,000 distinct CDR3 sequences. This sequence joins TRBV6-1 and TRBJ2-1; TCRdb's assignment of TRBD1 cannot be checked, as there is no DNA. This sequence originates from a woman aged 18 to 75 in good health. Material: blood T cells: a sorted CD56 or NKG2C T cell subset, CD4+ or CD8+ T cells, or bulk PBMC T cells (not recorded which). The CDR3: CASSEFGTGLCNEQFF.